One sample yielded the 23 T cell receptor beta chains listed below, sequenced in a study of metastatic and nonmetastatic thyroid tumors. All patients reached thyroid surgery having received no treatment beforehand. TCRdb re-analyzed the PCR reads through MiXCR. The sample consists of about 21,000 clones, 25% to 30% of them appearing once. The sequenced sample consisted of tumor tissue. Receptor source: a male donor with papillary thyroid cancer or a benign thyroid nodule (not recorded which). Some clones in this sample may be carry-over from other donors' samples.

This clone ranks as medium-sized. The chain uses TRBV7-9 and TRBJ2-7; TRBD2 aligns across 7 bases. Trimming took 0 bases from V and 2 from J; bases not matched to a gene: 4. The CDR3 length is 15 residues. Germline V gene lookup returns CDR1 SEHNR and CDR2 FQNEAQ (reference sequence). The CDR3 bases are TGTGCCAGCAGCTTAGCGGGGGGGAGCACCTACGAGCAGTACTTC. Protein product: CASSLAGGSTYEQYF.

This clone was seen repeatedly, ten times or more. J is TRBJ2-5 and V is TRBV5-5; tentatively, D is TRBD2 (5 bases). V was trimmed by 0 bases and J by 4 bases, leaving 10 bases between them. There are 14 residues in the CDR3. The germline gives CDR1 SGHKS, CDR2 YYEKEE (reference sequence). This chain's CDR3 is CASSLGSGIETQYF. The CDR3 bases are TGTGCCAGCAGCTTGGGTTCGGGGATAGAGACCCAGTACTTC.

This clone was counted a few times. The rearrangement joins TRBV7-8 to TRBJ2-7; 10 bases are shared with TRBD2. This CDR3 spans 16 amino acids. V shed 1 base and J 2 bases; nucleotides not matched to a gene: 5. Germline CDR1 SGHVS, CDR2 FQNEAQ. CDR3 in DNA: TGTGCCAGCAGCTTAGGTGGGCTAGCGGGAGCCTACGAGCAGTACTTC. This sequence encodes CASSLGGLAGAYEQYF.

The chain links TRBV6-4 to TRBJ2-3; TRBD2 agrees at 12 bases. The CDR3 loop spans 15 amino acids. V gave up 4 bases and J gave up 1 base; unmatched junction bases: 0. The V gene's germline CDR1 is MRHNA and CDR2 SNTAGT. The CDR3 loop reads CASSGLAGGTDTQYF. The CDR3 DNA reads TGTGCCAGCAGTGGACTAGCGGGGGGCACAGATACGCAGTATTTT.

This clone is medium-sized. J is TRBJ1-1 and V is TRBV7-2; D is uncertain. V dropped 5 bases and J dropped 3 bases, with 13 bases sitting between them. The CDR3 totals 14 residues. Germline-derived CDR1 and CDR2 are SGHTA and FQGNSA. The CDR3 DNA reads TGTGCCAGCAGCCCCGTAATATCGGACACTGAAGCTTTCTTT. Protein: CASSPVISDTEAFF.

This clone has just a few counts. V gene TRBV3-1 combines with J gene TRBJ2-2, with D possibly being TRBD2 (6 bases). This CDR3 has 14 residues. Germline V gene sequence: CDR1 LGHDT, CDR2 YNNKEL (reference sequence). Between the trimmed V and J ends, which lost 5 bases and 4 bases, there was a span of 11 bases. CDR3 DNA: TGTGCCAGCAGCGCTACTAGCAGCACCGGGGAGCTGTTTTTT. Amino acid sequence: CASSATSSTGELFF.

This clone was counted ten times or more. The genes are TRBV30 and TRBJ1-1; D possibly corresponds to TRBD1 (5 bases). Germline V CDR1 and CDR2: GTSNPN, SVGIG (reference sequence). The CDR3 runs to 14 residues. Trimming pared 4 bases from V and 4 bases from J, leaving 16 bases between. The CDR3 reads CAWTGGHASTEAFF. DNA of the CDR3: TGTGCCTGGACCGGAGGACATGCTAGCACTGAAGCTTTCTTT.

This chain uses TRBV10-1 with TRBJ2-7, with 9 bases matching TRBD2. The ends lost 1 base at V and 7 bases at J; junction bases unmatched: 5. Germline V gives CDR1 WNHNN, CDR2 SYGVQD (reference sequence). The length of the CDR3 is 14 residues. CDR3 amino acids: CASSEWGSGREQYF. DNA of the CDR3: TGCGCCAGCAGTGAGTGGGGTAGCGGGAGAGAGCAGTACTTC.

The gene calls are TRBV20-1 and TRBJ2-1, with D perhaps TRBD1 or TRBD2 (6 bases each). The CDR3 covers 14 residues. Between the trimmed V and J ends, which lost 0 bases and 14 bases, there was a span of 20 bases. Germline CDR1 reads DFQATT; CDR2 reads SNEGSKA (reference sequence). DNA of the CDR3: TGCAGTGCTAGAGATAGCCGGGGGCCAGCTGGCGAGTTCTTC. Its protein product is CSARDSRGPAGEFF.

This clone was counted many times. V gene TRBV5-1 combines with J gene TRBJ2-3, with 7 bases that match TRBD2. V was clipped by 4 bases and J by 1 base; unmatched bases: 3. Germline CDR1 is SGHRS and CDR2 is YFSETQ. The CDR3 is 14 amino acids. The CDR3 spells CASSPTSGTDTQYF. The CDR3 region has the DNA TGCGCCAGCAGCCCCACTAGCGGCACAGATACGCAGTATTTT.

This clone was detected only a few times. The chain is built from TRBV6-1 and TRBJ1-4, with 10 bases lining up with TRBD1. Germline V gene lookup returns CDR1 MNHNS and CDR2 SASEGT. Trimming removed 3 bases from V and 8 bases from J; junction bases left unmatched: 6. This CDR3 contains 15 residues. The CDR3 here is CASSDRDRGSEKLFF. As DNA, the CDR3 is TGTGCCAGCAGTGACCGGGACAGGGGAAGCGAAAAACTGTTTTTT.

As for this clone: Given a much more abundant clone one base away, this may be a read error. Other DNA sequences from this sample encode an identical CDR3 as well. This rearrangement joins TRBV25-1 to TRBJ2-1; D perhaps matches TRBD1 (6 bases). The germline V gene encodes CDR1 MGHDK and CDR2 SYGVNS. The V end lost 9 bases, the J end lost 3 bases, and 12 bases lay between the germline ends. The CDR3 is made up of 13 amino acids. The CDR3 loop is CASRPGHYNEQFF. In DNA, the CDR3 is TGTGCCAGTAGACCGGGACACTACAATGAGCAGTTCTTC.

This chain uses TRBV7-8 with TRBJ2-6; no clear D. This CDR3 contains 15 residues. Trimming removed 5 bases at V and 1 base at J, with 9 bases between. Germline V CDR1 and CDR2: SGHVS, FQNEAQ. This CDR3 reads CASSLLRSGANVLTF. CDR3 coding DNA: TGTGCCAGCAGCCTCTTGCGATCTGGGGCCAACGTCCTGACTTTC. Filled out from reference TRBV7-8 and TRBJ2-6, the complete variable domain reads GAGVSQSPRYKVAKRGQDVALRCDPISGHVSLFWYQQALGQGPEFLTYFQNEAQLDKSGLPSDRFFAERPEGSVSTLKIQRTQQEDSAVYLCASSLLRSGANVLTFGAGSRLTVL.

There are many counts of this clone. The chain uses TRBV11-2 and TRBJ2-7; 7 bases map to TRBD2. The CDR3 extends over 13 amino acids. Germline assignment: CDR1 SGHAT and CDR2 FQNNGV. Trimming cost V 4 bases and J 3 bases; bases outside gene matches: 3. The chain's CDR3 is CASSSGGLYEQYF. In DNA, the CDR3 is TGTGCCAGCAGCTCGGGGGGACTCTACGAGCAGTACTTC.

By share of the sample, this clone is medium-sized. The rearrangement joins TRBV7-9 to TRBJ1-1; no reliable D call. This CDR3 contains 12 residues. V was pared by 5 bases and J by 8 bases, with 12 bases between. Germline lookup yields CDR1 SEHNR and CDR2 FQNEAQ (reference sequence). The CDR3 sequence is CASSGVGLEAFF. DNA for the CDR3: TGTGCCAGCAGCGGAGTAGGGCTAGAAGCTTTCTTT.

In this sample, this clone turned up a few times. V and J are TRBV15 and TRBJ1-5, with D possibly TRBD1 on 6 matching bases. This CDR3 has 14 residues. V was trimmed by 3 bases and J by 1 base, leaving 7 bases between them. Per germline, CDR1 LNHNV and CDR2 YYDKDF (reference sequence). CDR3 sequence: CATSSGQSNQPQHF. CDR3 coding DNA: TGTGCCACCAGCAGCGGACAGAGCAATCAGCCCCAGCATTTT.

Concerning this clone itself: Just one base apart from a much larger clone, this may be a read error. This chain joins TRBV4-1 and TRBJ2-5; D is unresolved. V lost 4 bases and J 2 bases, leaving 11 bases between the germline ends. This CDR3 region has 14 residues. CDR1 MGHRA and CDR2 YSYEKL come from the germline V gene. CDR3 bases: TGCGCCAGCAGCCCAACAGTGGTACAAGAGACCCAGTACTTC. As protein: CASSPTVVQETQYF.

For this clone: A much larger clonotype is one base distant, so this may be a read error. The chain joins TRBV5-5 to TRBJ2-7; D might be TRBD1 or TRBD2, each matching 5 bases. The CDR3 is 13 amino acids. Germline V gives CDR1 SGHKS, CDR2 YYEKEE (reference sequence). The ends were cut back, 6 bases at V and 5 bases at J, with 15 bases in the middle. The chain's CDR3 is CASIPEGFHEQYF. DNA for the CDR3: TGTGCCAGCATCCCCGAGGGGTTTCACGAGCAGTACTTC.

The chain has TRBV12-3 or TRBV12-4 and TRBJ2-7; 7 bases align to TRBD1. Losses at the gene ends were 3 bases for V and 4 bases for J; bases not matched to a gene: 3. This CDR3 region has 13 residues. This CDR3 is CASSLTGRYEQYF. In nucleotides, the CDR3 is TGTGCCAGCAGTTTGACAGGGCGGTACGAGCAGTACTTC.

By share, this clone counts as medium-sized (0.01 to 0.1%). The chain joins TRBV11-1 to TRBJ2-7, with 7 bases that match TRBD1. V lost 5 bases, J lost 1 base, and 5 bases stayed unmatched. There are 14 residues in the CDR3. The germline V gene has CDR1 SGHAT and CDR2 FQDESV (reference sequence). The CDR3 region has the DNA TGTGCCAGCAGCCCCGGACAGGTTTCCTACGAGCAGTACTTC. This gives the protein CASSPGQVSYEQYF.

The chain has TRBV10-3 and TRBJ2-3; 7 bases agree with TRBD2. The CDR3 has 17 residues. Germline CDR1 and CDR2: ENHRY and SYGVKD. J gave up 0 bases and V 0 bases, and 6 bases lay outside the gene matches. DNA for the CDR3: TGTGCCATCAGTGAGTCGATGTATAGCGGGAGCACAGATACGCAGTATTTT. This codes for CAISESMYSGSTDTQYF.

By sample share, this clone is medium-sized (0.01 to 0.1%). The V call is TRBV5-1, the J call TRBJ2-7; D may be TRBD1 or TRBD2 (7 bases each). Trimming removed 4 bases at V and 2 bases at J, with 13 bases between. Germline CDR1 and CDR2: SGHRS and YFSETQ. This CDR3 has 14 residues. CDR3 in amino acids: CASSREGQTYEQYF. Here the CDR3 DNA reads TGCGCCAGCAGCAGGGAGGGACAGACCTACGAGCAGTACTTC.

This chain uses TRBV20-1 with TRBJ2-7, with 8 bases aligning to TRBD1. CDR3 length equals 15 residues. Germline-derived CDR1 and CDR2 are DFQATT and SNEGSKA (reference sequence). Losses at the gene ends were 5 bases for V and 5 bases for J; bases not matched to a gene: 14. CDR3 in DNA: TGCAGTGCTCCTCTCCCTGGACAGGGCCTCGACGAGCAGTACTTC. It translates to CSAPLPGQGLDEQYF.